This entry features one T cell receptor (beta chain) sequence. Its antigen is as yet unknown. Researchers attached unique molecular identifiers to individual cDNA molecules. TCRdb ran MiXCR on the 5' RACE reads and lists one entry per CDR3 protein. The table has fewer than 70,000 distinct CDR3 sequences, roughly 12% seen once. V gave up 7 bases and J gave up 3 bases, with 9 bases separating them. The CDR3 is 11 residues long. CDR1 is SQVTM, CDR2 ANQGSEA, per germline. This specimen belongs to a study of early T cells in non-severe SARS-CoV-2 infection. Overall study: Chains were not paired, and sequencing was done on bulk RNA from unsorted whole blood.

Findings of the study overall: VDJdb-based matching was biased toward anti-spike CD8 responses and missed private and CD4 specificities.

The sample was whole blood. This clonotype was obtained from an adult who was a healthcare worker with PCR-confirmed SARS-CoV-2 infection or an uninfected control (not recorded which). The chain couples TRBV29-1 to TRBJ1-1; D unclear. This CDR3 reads CSAAGDTEAFF. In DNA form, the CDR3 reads TGCAGCGCCGCCGGGGACACTGAAGCTTTCTTT.